This TCR beta chain is drawn from a study of cytomegalovirus exposure and HLA in healthy donors (dated by TCRdb to between 2016 and 2019). In the study overall: According to an earlier analysis of 587 of the donors, about 179 million T cells yielded 95 million to 140 million unique TCR beta sequences and about 300 Gb of sequence data. Every discovery cohort repertoire had been produced on one sequencing platform. HLA typing covered class I and class II loci at four-digit resolution. Of the approximately 400 genotyped donors, around 81% fell in the genetic ancestry cluster associated with self-reported Caucasian donors. Alongside the repertoire data, information on donor age, sex, ethnicity and CMV serostatus was compiled. Rather than drawing on any new phenotypic data, the later analysis identified candidate immune exposures from TCR beta sequences and the way those sequences occurred across donors. Typing coverage differed by locus: A, B, C, DRB1 and DQB1 were typed in roughly 629-630 donors, DQA1 in about 560, DPA1 in around 600, and DPB1 in 472. Using immunosequencing, the study profiled T cell repertoires from about 610 subjects and related those repertoires to cytomegalovirus serostatus. An earlier analysis of 587 of the donors used high-throughput TCR beta sequencing to judge whether each TCR beta V gene segment behaved as functional or pseudogenic. Roughly 5 DR-DQ haplotypes were handled as single units for association and clustering, since linkage in the cohort was strong. On average, 235,054 unique TCR beta nucleotide sequences were sequenced per donor among 350 to 400 genotyped donors of the cohort, with 15% to 20% of those sequences being non-productive. The study was designed to test whether signatures of past pathogen exposure could be identified by cataloging public T cell receptors. In addition to the first cohort of 666 subjects, a separate validation cohort of approximately 130 different subjects was used. High-throughput TCR immunosequencing, statistical association of individual TCRs with disease status, and machine learning were combined to predict cytomegalovirus infection status. In a later genetic analysis, genome-wide SNP genotypes for about 55% of the 666 donors were used, and that subset was treated as a discovery cohort. In a later analysis, previously published TCR beta repertoires from 670 or so donors were re-analyzed and high-resolution HLA genotyping was added so that TCR occurrence patterns could be studied. Roughly 300 gigabases of sequencing data and around 80 million unique TCR sequences made up an early release that covered about 640 HLA-typed donors.

Beyond this particular receptor, the publication reports: Some IMGT-functional V segments, including TRBV6-2 and TRBV6-3, could not be told apart with the 87-base-pair reads, so those segments were excluded. Only TCR beta chains were sequenced in this cohort, and the absence of alpha or paired-chain data limited detectable features. Specific HLA alleles were associated with 16,951 TCR beta sequences at a false discovery rate of 0.05 in a later analysis. A further reported finding was that TCR beta sequences accurately predicted the HLA-A and HLA-B alleles for most subjects in the first cohort. Three of the identified cytomegalovirus-associated TCR beta chains were confirmed in vitro to be specific for cytomegalovirus antigens. Because HLA typing was missing for some donors at each locus, association tests included only the typed subset. The authors suggested that the approach could potentially be generalized to other disease states and immunological phenotypes. In a later genetic analysis, fewer N-insertions in productive TCRs were reported among donors in an Asian-associated ancestry cluster than the approximately 670-donor mean. Immune exposure information for the cohort was limited to CMV serostatus. A later analysis found that most CMV-associated TCR beta chains appeared HLA-restricted, with HLA associations seemingly driven largely by CMV exposure. Linkage disequilibrium might explain the correlated functional status among segregating V segments, but an unknown experimental factor could not be ruled out. Seventeen rarely observed V segments, including chromosome 9 orphons, were excluded from the earlier analysis of some 590 of the donors because counts were too low. In a later analysis, HLA-associated TCR beta chains showed more clonal expansion and lower generation probabilities than non-associated chains that were equally common. The study gave a list of over 150 TCR beta chains associated with cytomegalovirus. When HLA alleles, especially DR and DQ, strongly co-occurred, TCR associations were difficult to assign to individual alleles. Across donors, most TCR sequences were observed very rarely, whereas some public TCRs were present in many individuals. A cluster of highly shared sequence variants was judged likely to be a technical artifact of the sequencing pipeline. In a later genetic analysis, a missense DCLRE1C variant was associated with V-gene and J-gene trimming of TCR beta chains, and the association was replicated in an independent cohort. Presence/absence analyses assumed roughly uniform sequencing depth across donors, an assumption that may not hold. The classifier was reported to diagnose cytomegalovirus status with high specificity and sensitivity in both the original and validation cohorts. In an earlier analysis of around 500 of the donors, most TCR beta V segments appeared in productive rearrangements about 87% or about 30% of the time, broadly matching IMGT annotations. Several of the top co-occurrence clusters appeared to be linked to parvovirus B19, influenza, CMV and Epstein-Barr virus, according to a later analysis. A later analysis found that TCR association rates varied across HLA loci, with DRB1 alleles showing the most associated TCRs and HLA-C alleles the fewest.

Libraries were built with the immunoSEQ multiplex PCR assay. For the multiplex PCR, a mixture combining 60 forward primers for TCR Vbeta segments and 13 reverse primers for TCR Jbeta segments was used. The CDR3 region of rearranged TCR beta genes was amplified from genomic DNA with a multiplex PCR assay. On the Illumina HiSeq System, the amplified TCR beta libraries were sequenced as 87-base-pair reads. In the original analysis: A later analysis tallied 80 million to 95 million unique TCR beta chains across the 550 to 850 repertoires, and approximately 9.9 million of those chains were shared by two or more donors. A nearest-neighbor algorithm error-corrected the raw reads and collapsed the reads into unique sequences, merging closely related sequences to remove PCR and sequencing errors. CDR3 sequences were aligned to IMGT reference sequences to assign V, D and J gene segments. For a sequence to be retained, a match of at least six nucleotides to both a V gene segment and a J gene segment was required. Rearrangements were classified as productive when the CDR3 lacked stop codons and remained in frame with V and J, and all other rearrangements were classified as non-productive. Following IMGT convention, CDR3 was defined as the stretch from the second conserved V-encoded cysteine up to the conserved J-encoded phenylalanine. The earlier analysis of about 590 of the donors excluded sequences that lacked an unambiguous match to a single V gene segment. In an earlier analysis of roughly 600 of the donors, a V segment was called functional when productive rearrangements were above 56.7%, and segregating when the standard deviation between donors exceeded 5%. A statistical classification framework was built for diagnosing cytomegalovirus status from the catalog of TCR beta chain sequences. A later analysis assigned V and J genes by comparing TCR nucleotide sequences with IMGT/GENE-DB human TR gene sequences. In a later analysis, CDR3 sequences and most-parsimonious VDJ recombination scenarios were assigned using the TCRdist pipeline. In a later analysis, each TCR beta chain was defined by its CDR3 amino acid sequence together with its V-gene family, and reads lacking a unique V-gene family were excluded. A later analysis removed nearly 600 highly shared, low-generation-probability nucleotide sequences to deal with suspected cross-contamination and a sequencing artifact. In a later analysis, a clonal expansion index for each public chain was calculated from normalized within-repertoire ranks of inferred template counts. In a later analysis, generation probabilities were computed using a VDJ recombination model fitted to out-of-frame rearrangements, and the results were checked against IGoR. Hypergeometric tests were used in a later analysis to score TCR-TCR, TCR-HLA and TCR-CMV co-occurrence, with a repertoire-size bias correction applied to the TCR pairs. False discovery rates were estimated in a later analysis by permuting HLA or CMV assignments 20 times. In a later analysis, co-occurring TCRs were grouped with DBSCAN, and TCRdist sequence similarity was added when clustering was performed within HLA-allele-positive subsets. Repertoires with fewer than 30,000 or more than 120,000 public chains were left out of co-occurrence clustering, as were four to six repertoires with anomalous nucleotide sharing. The clones in this table, taken by TCRdb from immuneACCESS, are in-frame only. Not every clone is retained; where verified, under half of the shortfall comes from an unresolved V gene, and the cause of the rest is unknown. That table gives V, J and clone size, and the DNA gave D and trimming. Here the sample has under 200,000 clones; around 64% occur a single time. The ten largest clones add up to about 2.7% of the sample.

The cohort comprised more than 550 healthy bone marrow donors. At the time of sampling, all cohort members were nominally healthy, though unrecorded immune exposures were likely present. The donor tested CMV seronegative, placing the donor among the 350 or so seronegative members of the cohort. A peripheral blood sample was provided by each donor, and peripheral blood mononuclear cells were used for TCR beta sequencing. Genomic DNA extraction from the blood cell samples was performed with the Qiagen DNeasy Blood Extraction Kit. A single count supports this clone. This receptor's antigen is unknown. No base quality values were provided; no much bigger clone lies one nucleotide off. Taken from cysteine to phenylalanine, the CDR3 has 14 residues. Of the read, only the CDR3 DNA is kept; its 42 bases are in frame from base 1. The germline V gene gives CDR1 as SGHTA and CDR2 as FQGNSA. Deletion took 5 bases off V and 5 bases off J, with a span of 15 bases between the germline ends.

This chain joins TRBV7-2 to TRBJ2-5; confidence is insufficient to name the D gene. The sample taken for sequencing was PBMCs. This sequence was found in a woman in her thirties in good health and CMV-seronegative. At the DNA level, the sequence is TGTGCCAGCAGCCCTAAGACTCAGTTGGAGACCCAGTACTTC. The translation is CASSPKTQLETQYF.